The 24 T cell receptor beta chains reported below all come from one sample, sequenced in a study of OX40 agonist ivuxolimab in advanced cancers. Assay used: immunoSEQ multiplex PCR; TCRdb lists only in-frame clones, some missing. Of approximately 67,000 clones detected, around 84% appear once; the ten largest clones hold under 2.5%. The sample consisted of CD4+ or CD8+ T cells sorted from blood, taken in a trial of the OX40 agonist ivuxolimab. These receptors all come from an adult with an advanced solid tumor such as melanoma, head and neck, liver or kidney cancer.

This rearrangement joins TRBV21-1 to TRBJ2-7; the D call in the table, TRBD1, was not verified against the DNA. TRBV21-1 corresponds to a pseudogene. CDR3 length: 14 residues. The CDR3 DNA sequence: TGTGCCAGCAGCAAAGATGTGACAGGGGAAGAGCAGTACTTC. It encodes CASSKDVTGEEQYF.

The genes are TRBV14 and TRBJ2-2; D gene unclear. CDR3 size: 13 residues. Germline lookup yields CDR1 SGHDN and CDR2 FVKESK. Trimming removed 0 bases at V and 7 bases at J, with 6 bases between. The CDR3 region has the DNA TGTGCCAGCAGCCAAGAGTTTGTCGGGGAGCTGTTTTTT. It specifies CASSQEFVGELFF.

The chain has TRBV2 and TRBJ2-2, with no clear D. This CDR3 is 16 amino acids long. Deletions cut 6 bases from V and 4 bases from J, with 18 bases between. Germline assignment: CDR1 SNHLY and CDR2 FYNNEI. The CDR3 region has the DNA TGTGCCAGCAGAGACGACGGTGTGCGTTTCACCGGGGAGCTGTTTTTT. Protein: CASRDDGVRFTGELFF.

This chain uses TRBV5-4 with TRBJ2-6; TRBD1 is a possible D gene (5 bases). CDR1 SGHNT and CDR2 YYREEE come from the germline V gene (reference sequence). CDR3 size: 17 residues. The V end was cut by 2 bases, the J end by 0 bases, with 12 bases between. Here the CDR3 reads CASSLQAVSSGANVLTF. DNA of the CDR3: TGTGCCAGCAGCTTACAGGCCGTTAGCTCTGGGGCCAACGTCCTGACTTTC.

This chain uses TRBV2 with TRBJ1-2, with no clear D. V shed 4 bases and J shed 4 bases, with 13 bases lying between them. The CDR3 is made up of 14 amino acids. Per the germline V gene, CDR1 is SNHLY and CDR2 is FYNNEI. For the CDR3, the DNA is TGTGCCAGCAGTGTTGAGGGAAGACTCTATGGCTACACCTTC. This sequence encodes CASSVEGRLYGYTF. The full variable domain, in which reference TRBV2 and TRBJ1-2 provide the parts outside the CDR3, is EPEVTQTPSHQVTQMGQEVILRCVPISNHLYFYWYRQILGQKVEFLVSFYNNEISEKSEIFDDQFSVERPDGSNFTLKIRSTKLEDSAMYFCASSVEGRLYGYTFGSGTRLTVV.

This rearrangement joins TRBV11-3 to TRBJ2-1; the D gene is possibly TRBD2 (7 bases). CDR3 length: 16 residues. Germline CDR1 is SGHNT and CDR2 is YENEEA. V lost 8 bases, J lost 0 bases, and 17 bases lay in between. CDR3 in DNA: TGTGCCAGCTCCCGGGGGGCGGAAAGCTCCTACAATGAGCAGTTCTTC. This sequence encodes CASSRGAESSYNEQFF.

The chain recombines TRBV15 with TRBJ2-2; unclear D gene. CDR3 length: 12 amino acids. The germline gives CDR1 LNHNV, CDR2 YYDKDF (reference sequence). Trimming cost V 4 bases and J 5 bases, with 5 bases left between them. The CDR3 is CATSIRTGELFF. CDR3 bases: TGTGCCACCAGCATCAGGACCGGGGAGCTGTTTTTT.

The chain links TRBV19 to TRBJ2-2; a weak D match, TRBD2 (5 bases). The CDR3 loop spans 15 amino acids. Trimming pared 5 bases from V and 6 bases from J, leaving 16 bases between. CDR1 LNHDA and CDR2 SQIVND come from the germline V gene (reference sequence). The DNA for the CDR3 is TGTGCCAGTAGTGGGCTAGCCGATTACGCCGGGGAGCTGTTTTTT. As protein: CASSGLADYAGELFF.

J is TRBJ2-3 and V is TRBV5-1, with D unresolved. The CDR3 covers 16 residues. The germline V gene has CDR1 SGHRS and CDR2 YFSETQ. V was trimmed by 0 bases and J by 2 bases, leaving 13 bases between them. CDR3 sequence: CASSLERVSLTDTQYF. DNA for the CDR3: TGCGCCAGCAGCTTGGAGCGAGTCTCGCTCACAGATACGCAGTATTTT.

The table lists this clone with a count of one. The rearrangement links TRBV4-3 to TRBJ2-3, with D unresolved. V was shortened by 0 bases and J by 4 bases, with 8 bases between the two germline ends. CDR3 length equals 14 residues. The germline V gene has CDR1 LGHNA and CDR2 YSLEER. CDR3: CASSQEWRADTQYF. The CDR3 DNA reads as TGCGCCAGCAGCCAAGAATGGCGTGCAGATACGCAGTATTTT.

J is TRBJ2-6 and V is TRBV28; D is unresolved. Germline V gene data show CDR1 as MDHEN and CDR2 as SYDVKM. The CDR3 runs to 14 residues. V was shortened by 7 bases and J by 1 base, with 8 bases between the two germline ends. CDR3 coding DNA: TGTGCCAGCATGTTGAATTCTGGGGCCAACGTCCTGACTTTC. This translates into CASMLNSGANVLTF. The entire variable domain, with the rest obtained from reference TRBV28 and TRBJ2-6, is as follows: DVKVTQSSRYLVKRTGEKVFLECVQDMDHENMFWYRQDPGLGLRLIYFSYDVKMKEKGDIPEGYSVSREKKERFSLILESASTNQTSMYLCASMLNSGANVLTFGAGSRLTVL.

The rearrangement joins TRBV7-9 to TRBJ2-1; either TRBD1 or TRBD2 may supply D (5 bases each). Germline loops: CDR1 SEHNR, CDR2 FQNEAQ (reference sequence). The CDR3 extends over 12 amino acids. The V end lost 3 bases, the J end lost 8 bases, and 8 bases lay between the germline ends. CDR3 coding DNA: TGTGCCAGCAGCTTTATGGGGGATGAGCAGTTCTTC. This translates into CASSFMGDEQFF.

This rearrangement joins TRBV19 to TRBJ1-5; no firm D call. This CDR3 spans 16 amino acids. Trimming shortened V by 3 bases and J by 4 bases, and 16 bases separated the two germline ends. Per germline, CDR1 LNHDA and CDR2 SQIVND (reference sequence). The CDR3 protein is CASSIRQQVSNQPQHF. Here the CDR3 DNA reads TGTGCCAGTAGTATTCGGCAGCAGGTATCTAATCAGCCCCAGCATTTT.

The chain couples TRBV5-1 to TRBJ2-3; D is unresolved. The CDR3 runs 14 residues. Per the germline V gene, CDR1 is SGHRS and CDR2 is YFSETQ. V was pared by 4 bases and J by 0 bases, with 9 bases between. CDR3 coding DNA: TGCGCCAGCAGCACCGGGCACAGCACAGATACGCAGTATTTT. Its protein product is CASSTGHSTDTQYF.

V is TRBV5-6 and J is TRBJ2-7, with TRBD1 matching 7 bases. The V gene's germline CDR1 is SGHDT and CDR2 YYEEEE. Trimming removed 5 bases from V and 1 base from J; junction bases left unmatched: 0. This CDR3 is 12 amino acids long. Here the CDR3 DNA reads TGTGCCAGCAGGACAGGGTCCTACGAGCAGTACTTC. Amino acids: CASRTGSYEQYF.

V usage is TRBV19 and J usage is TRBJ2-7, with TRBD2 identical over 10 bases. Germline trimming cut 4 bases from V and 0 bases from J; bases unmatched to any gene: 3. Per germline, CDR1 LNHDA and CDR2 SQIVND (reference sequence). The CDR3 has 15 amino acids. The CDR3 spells CASSTGLATSYEQYF. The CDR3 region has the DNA TGTGCCAGTAGTACGGGACTAGCGACCTCCTACGAGCAGTACTTC. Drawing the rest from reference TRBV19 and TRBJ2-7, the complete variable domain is DGGITQSPKYLFRKEGQNVTLSCEQNLNHDAMYWYRQDPGQGLRLIYYSQIVNDFQKGDIAEGYSVSREKKESFPLTVTSAQKNPTAFYLCASSTGLATSYEQYFGPGTRLTVT.

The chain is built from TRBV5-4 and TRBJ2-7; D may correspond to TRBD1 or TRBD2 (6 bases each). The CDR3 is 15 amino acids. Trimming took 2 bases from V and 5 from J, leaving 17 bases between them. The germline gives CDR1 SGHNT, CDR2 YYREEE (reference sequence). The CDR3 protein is CASSFGGGGFDEQYF. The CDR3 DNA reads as TGTGCCAGCAGCTTTGGTGGAGGGGGTTTTGACGAGCAGTACTTC.

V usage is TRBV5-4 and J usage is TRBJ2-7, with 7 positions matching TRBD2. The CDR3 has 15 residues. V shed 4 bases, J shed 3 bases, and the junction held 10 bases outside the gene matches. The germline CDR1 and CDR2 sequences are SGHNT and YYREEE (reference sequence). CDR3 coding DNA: TGTGCCAGCAGCACGCCTCTGGCGGGGGTCTACGAGCAGTACTTC. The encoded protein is CASSTPLAGVYEQYF. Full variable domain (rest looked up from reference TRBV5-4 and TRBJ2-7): ETGVTQSPTHLIKTRGQQVTLRCSSQSGHNTVSWYQQALGQGPQFIFQYYREEENGRGNFPPRFSGLQFPNYSSELNVNALELDDSALYLCASSTPLAGVYEQYFGPGTRLTVT.

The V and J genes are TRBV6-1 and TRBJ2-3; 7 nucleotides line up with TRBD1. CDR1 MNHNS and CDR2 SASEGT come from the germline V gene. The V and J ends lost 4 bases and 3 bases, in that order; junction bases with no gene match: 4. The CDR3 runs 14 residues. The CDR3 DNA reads TGTGCCAGCAGTGCCAGACAGGGAACAGATACGCAGTATTTT. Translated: CASSARQGTDTQYF.

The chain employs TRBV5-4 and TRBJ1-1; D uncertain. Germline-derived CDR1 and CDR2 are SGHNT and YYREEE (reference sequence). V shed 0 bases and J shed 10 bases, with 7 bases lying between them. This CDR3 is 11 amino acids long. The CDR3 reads CASSLGETAFF. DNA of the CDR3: TGTGCCAGCAGCTTGGGAGAGACAGCTTTCTTT.

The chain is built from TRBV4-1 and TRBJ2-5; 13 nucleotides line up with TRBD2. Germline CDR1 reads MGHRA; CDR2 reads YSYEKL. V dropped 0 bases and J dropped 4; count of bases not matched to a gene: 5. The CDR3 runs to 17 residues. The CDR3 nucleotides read TGCGCCAGCAGCCAAGAGTGGACTAGCGGGGGCCGAGAGACCCAGTACTTC. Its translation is CASSQEWTSGGRETQYF.

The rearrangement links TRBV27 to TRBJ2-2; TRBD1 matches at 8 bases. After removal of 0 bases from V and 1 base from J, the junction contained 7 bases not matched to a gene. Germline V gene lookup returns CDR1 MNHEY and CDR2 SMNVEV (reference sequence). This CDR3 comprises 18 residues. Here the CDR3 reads CASSLSPTGTGNTGELFF. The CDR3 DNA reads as TGTGCCAGCAGTTTATCCCCAACCGGGACAGGGAACACCGGGGAGCTGTTTTTT.

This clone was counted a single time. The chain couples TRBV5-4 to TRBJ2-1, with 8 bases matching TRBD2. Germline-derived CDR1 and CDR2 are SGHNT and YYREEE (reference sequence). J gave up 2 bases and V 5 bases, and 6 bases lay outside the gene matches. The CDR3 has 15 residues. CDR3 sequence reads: CASRRPGLAYNEQFF. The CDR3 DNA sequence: TGTGCCAGCAGGAGGCCGGGACTAGCCTACAATGAGCAGTTCTTC.

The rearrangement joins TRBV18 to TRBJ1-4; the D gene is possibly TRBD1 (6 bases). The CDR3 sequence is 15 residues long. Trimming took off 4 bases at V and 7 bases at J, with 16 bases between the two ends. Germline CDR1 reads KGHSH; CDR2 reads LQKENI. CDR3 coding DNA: TGTGCCAGCTCACTGTTTCAGGAGGGGGGTGAAAAACTGTTTTTT. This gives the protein CASSLFQEGGEKLFF.